The 22 T cell receptor beta chains below all came from one sample that was sequenced in a study of memory CD4+ T cells and cytomegalovirus serostatus. The sort gate was single viable CD3+CD4+CD8-CD45RO+ cells for memory CD4+ T cells. The table came from immunoSEQ multiplex PCR; TCRdb's copy has only in-frame clones and leaves some out. The sample lists some 45,000 clones, 74% occurring once. Sequences were obtained from memory CD4+ T cells from blood. These receptors originate from an adult in good health and CMV-seropositive.

The sample holds a few counts of this clone. The V call is TRBV4-1, the J call TRBJ2-5, with D perhaps TRBD1 or TRBD2 (5 bases each). Germline CDR1 reads MGHRA; CDR2 reads YSYEKL. Between the trimmed V and J ends, which lost 1 base and 6 bases, there was a span of 27 bases. The CDR3 is 19 residues long. CDR3 DNA sequence: TGCGCCAGCAGCCAAGTGAGAGGATCCCGGGACGACCAAGGGAAGACCCAGTACTTC. Its protein product is CASSQVRGSRDDQGKTQYF.

The chain has TRBV4-2 and TRBJ2-7, with 7 positions matching TRBD2. CDR1 is LGHNA and CDR2 is YNFKEQ in the germline V gene. The CDR3 is made up of 18 amino acids. V lost 0 bases, J lost 2 bases, and 13 bases stayed unmatched. CDR3 in DNA: TGTGCCAGCAGCCAAGATTACGGGCTAGCGGCCGGTACCTACGAGCAGTACTTC. Residues: CASSQDYGLAAGTYEQYF.

This clone has only one observation. The V and J genes are TRBV5-1 and TRBJ2-3; weak D call: TRBD2 (6 bases). V was shortened by 1 base and J by 2 bases, with 17 bases between the two germline ends. CDR1 is SGHRS and CDR2 is YFSETQ in the germline V gene. The CDR3 length is 17 residues. The CDR3 protein is CASSLNPSGTDTDTQYF. CDR3 nucleotides: TGCGCCAGCAGCTTGAATCCGTCAGGGACTGACACAGATACGCAGTATTTT. Drawing the rest from reference TRBV5-1 and TRBJ2-3, the complete variable domain is KAGVTQTPRYLIKTRGQQVTLSCSPISGHRSVSWYQQTPGQGLQFLFEYFSETQRNKGNFPGRFSGRQFSNSRSEMNVSTLELGDSALYLCASSLNPSGTDTDTQYFGPGTRLTVL.

This clone appeared a few times. The J gene is TRBJ1-5, the V gene TRBV4-2, with D tentatively TRBD1 (6 bases). The CDR3 consists of 14 residues. V lost 0 bases and J lost 7, with 10 bases in between. Germline values: CDR1 LGHNA, CDR2 YNFKEQ. In DNA form, the CDR3 reads TGTGCCAGCAGCCAAGACGGGGGCCGACAGCCCCAGCATTTT. Translating it yields CASSQDGGRQPQHF.

The rearrangement links TRBV7-8 to TRBJ2-1, with 8 bases that match TRBD1. The CDR3 spans 17 residues. J lost 4 bases, V lost 1 base, and 9 bases had no gene match. Germline V CDR1 and CDR2: SGHVS, FQNEAQ. The CDR3 spells CASSLGRQGIYYNEQFF. The CDR3 coding sequence is TGTGCCAGCAGCTTAGGGCGACAGGGGATTTATTACAATGAGCAGTTCTTC.

The V gene is TRBV5-3, the J gene TRBJ2-7, with D maybe TRBD2 (6 bases). TRBV5-3 carries the ORF label, with uncertain function. The CDR3 has 17 residues. V lost 0 bases and J lost 3, with 19 bases in between. CDR3 sequence: CARSLVGELGGFYEQYF. As DNA, the CDR3 is TGTGCCAGAAGCTTGGTCGGGGAGTTGGGGGGATTCTACGAGCAGTACTTC.

The chain recombines TRBV6-5 with TRBJ1-2, with a tentative D call TRBD1 (5 bases). Germline CDR1 and CDR2: MNHEY and SVGAGI. The CDR3 contains 14 residues. Trimming took 10 bases from V and 2 from J, leaving 17 bases between them. CDR3 nucleotides: TGTGCCACCGCCCTTGTGGGGCCCAACTATGGCTACACCTTC. Protein sequence: CATALVGPNYGYTF.

This chain links TRBV6-9 with TRBJ1-6, with TRBD1 as a possible D gene (5 bases). Germline V gene lookup returns CDR1 MNHGY and CDR2 SVAAGI. The ends were cut back, 6 bases at V and 10 bases at J, with 19 bases in the middle. This CDR3 has 15 residues. CDR3 in DNA: TGTGCCAGCAGCCCACTACAGGATTCCCCCTCACCCCTCCACTTT. This encodes CASSPLQDSPSPLHF.

The V call is TRBV18, the J call TRBJ1-2; D call uncertain. The CDR3 loop spans 15 amino acids. CDR1 is KGHSH and CDR2 is LQKENI in the germline V gene. V dropped 0 bases and J dropped 4 bases, with 12 bases sitting between them. The CDR3 region is CASSPPHSKGYGYTF. As DNA, the CDR3 is TGTGCCAGCTCACCACCTCACAGCAAGGGCTATGGCTACACCTTC. Filled out from reference TRBV18 and TRBJ1-2, the complete variable domain reads NAGVMQNPRHLVRRRGQEARLRCSPMKGHSHVYWYRQLPEEGLKFMVYLQKENIIDESGMPKERFSAEFPKEGPSILRIQQVVRGDSAAYFCASSPPHSKGYGYTFGSGTRLTVV.

A single count supports this clone. This chain joins TRBV29-1 and TRBJ2-2; 9 bases match TRBD1. Germline CDR1 and CDR2: SQVTM and ANQGSEA. The CDR3 totals 14 residues. With V trimmed by 7 bases and J by 7 bases, 10 bases remained unmatched. The CDR3 is CSAVGQGFSGELFF. CDR3 in DNA: TGCAGCGCGGTCGGACAGGGGTTTAGCGGGGAGCTGTTTTTT.

CDR3 sequence: CASHSHSSGNTIYF. In DNA form, the CDR3 reads TGTGCCAGCCACAGCCACAGCTCTGGAAACACCATATATTTT. The chain has TRBV19 and TRBJ1-3, with D unclear. Germline V gene data show CDR1 as LNHDA and CDR2 as SQIVND (reference sequence). Trimming pared 9 bases from V and 0 bases from J, leaving 12 bases between. The length of the CDR3 is 14 residues.

This clone appeared a few times. This rearrangement joins TRBV7-9 to TRBJ2-3, with a possible D match to TRBD2 (7 bases). Trimming stripped 2 bases from V and 1 base from J, with 13 bases between. This CDR3 has 16 amino acids. Germline-derived CDR1 and CDR2 are SEHNR and FQNEAQ (reference sequence). This CDR3 reads CASSLTGGLGTDTQYF. For the CDR3, the DNA is TGTGCCAGCAGCTTAACGGGGGGCCTAGGCACAGATACGCAGTATTTT.

There are a few counts of this clone. The V call is TRBV6-6, the J call TRBJ2-5; tentatively, D is TRBD2 (6 bases). There are 12 residues in the CDR3. The V gene's germline CDR1 is MNHNY and CDR2 SVGAGI (reference sequence). Trimming removed 8 bases at V and 1 base at J, with 8 bases between. CDR3 residues: CASQEGQETQYF. The CDR3 nucleotides are TGTGCCAGCCAGGAGGGCCAAGAGACCCAGTACTTC.

The chain carries TRBV4-2 and TRBJ2-3; D is unclear. The CDR3 sequence is 14 residues long. V was cut by 1 base and J by 5 bases, with 10 bases left in between. Germline V gene lookup returns CDR1 LGHNA and CDR2 YNFKEQ. CDR3 sequence: CASSQVKGRDTQYF. DNA of the CDR3: TGTGCCAGCAGCCAAGTTAAGGGAAGAGATACGCAGTATTTT.

The J gene is TRBJ1-2, the V gene TRBV5-4, with 10 positions matching TRBD1. The CDR3 extends over 16 amino acids. The germline CDR1 and CDR2 sequences are SGHNT and YYREEE (reference sequence). Trimming cost V 4 bases and J 8 bases; bases outside gene matches: 14. CDR3 region: CASSASFRDRGSGYTF. The DNA for the CDR3 is TGTGCCAGCAGCGCATCATTCCGGGACAGGGGTTCCGGCTACACCTTC.

J is TRBJ1-3 and V is TRBV7-9; 7 bases agree with TRBD1. CDR1 and CDR2 (germline): SEHNR, FQNEAQ (reference sequence). The CDR3 loop spans 16 amino acids. Trimming took 2 bases from V and 3 from J; bases not matched to a gene: 7. The CDR3, as DNA: TGTGCCAGCAGCTTAAGTAGGGGGCGCCGTGGAAACACCATATATTTT. Its protein is CASSLSRGRRGNTIYF. The full variable domain, with the rest looked up from reference TRBV7-9 and TRBJ1-3, is DTGVSQNPRHKITKRGQNVTFRCDPISEHNRLYWYRQTLGQGPEFLTYFQNEAQLEKSRLLSDRFSAERPKGSFSTLEIQRTEQGDSAMYLCASSLSRGRRGNTIYFGEGSWLTVV.

V and J are TRBV10-3 and TRBJ2-5; 13 bases are shared with TRBD2. J was trimmed by 2 bases and V by 6 bases; bases with no gene match: 3. The length of the CDR3 is 15 residues. CDR1 is ENHRY and CDR2 is SYGVKD in the germline V gene. CDR3 DNA sequence: TGTGCCATCAGATCACTAGCGGGGGGGCAAGAGACCCAGTACTTC. This encodes CAIRSLAGGQETQYF.

In its sample, this clone was seen once. The chain has TRBV7-2 and TRBJ2-6, with 8 nucleotides matching TRBD1. V lost 5 bases and J lost 0; bases outside the gene matches: 6. CDR1 is SGHTA, CDR2 FQGNSA, per germline. The CDR3 totals 17 residues. The CDR3 loop is CASSTQGGVSGANVLTF. CDR3 in DNA: TGTGCCAGCAGCACACAGGGGGGCGTCTCTGGGGCCAACGTCCTGACTTTC.

The rearrangement uses TRBV2 and TRBJ2-2, with D maybe TRBD1 (5 bases). Between the trimmed V and J ends, which lost 7 bases and 1 base, there was a span of 10 bases. The CDR3 loop spans 14 amino acids. Germline CDR1 SNHLY, CDR2 FYNNEI. The CDR3 spells CASKMTENTGELFF. In DNA form, the CDR3 reads TGTGCCAGCAAGATGACAGAGAACACCGGGGAGCTGTTTTTT.

This chain connects TRBV18 to TRBJ1-2; D is perhaps TRBD1 (5 bases). The V and J ends lost 2 bases and 3 bases respectively, with 13 bases between them. The CDR3 length is 15 residues. Germline-derived CDR1 and CDR2 are KGHSH and LQKENI. The CDR3 region is CASSPGYRTHYGYTF. CDR3 nucleotides: TGTGCCAGCTCACCAGGCTACAGGACCCACTATGGCTACACCTTC.

The chain links TRBV12-5 to TRBJ2-7; TRBD1 is a possible D gene (6 bases). The CDR3 has 16 residues. Deletions cut 2 bases from V and 4 bases from J, with 18 bases between. CDR1 and CDR2 (germline): LGHNT, FRNRAP. The CDR3 loop is CASGLISTGIGYEQYF. The CDR3 DNA is TGTGCTAGTGGTTTGATATCGACAGGAATTGGGTACGAGCAGTACTTC.

This rearrangement joins TRBV7-8 to TRBJ1-2; 8 positions match TRBD1. CDR3 length equals 17 residues. Germline CDR1 is SGHVS and CDR2 is FQNEAQ. The J segment lost 4 bases and the V segment lost 5 bases, leaving 15 bases of the junction unmatched. The CDR3 here is CASSRTGRISSTYGYTF. In DNA, the CDR3 is TGTGCCAGCAGCCGGACAGGGCGAATCTCGTCTACCTATGGCTACACCTTC.